Listed below are T cell receptor beta chains from one sample, sequenced in a study of tumor-infiltrating lymphocytes in primary liver carcinoma. Using its own MiXCR run on the multiplex PCR reads, TCRdb lists one record per CDR3 protein. The table has 310,000 or so distinct CDR3 sequences, almost 60% seen once. The sequenced material came from peripheral blood. Receptors were obtained from a woman aged 25 to 39 with primary liver carcinoma and hepatitis B virus infection. The CDR3 runs from the conserved cysteine through the conserved F or W. A D gene is named only where the DNA matches it firmly. Clone size is not always given. Where it is, it says once, few, many or a class for expanded clones.

CDR3aa: CASGSGANTGELFF; CDR3nt: TGTGCCAGCGGGAGCGGAGCTAACACCGGGGAGCTATTTTTT; d_gene: -; abundance: -; v_gene: TRBV6-2/TRBV6-3; j_gene: TRBJ2-2; len: 14
CDR3aa: CVSSQRTSGRSSNEQYF; CDR3nt: TGCGTCAGCAGCCAACGGACTAGCGGGAGGAGTAGCAACGAGCAGTACTTC; d_gene: TRBD2; abundance: -; v_gene: TRBV4-1; j_gene: TRBJ2-7; len: 17
CDR3aa: CASSYTGTGQETQYF; CDR3nt: TGTGCCAGCAGTTACACAGGGACCGGACAAGAGACCCAGTACTTC; d_gene: -; abundance: many; v_gene: TRBV6-5; j_gene: TRBJ2-5; len: 15
CDR3aa: CASSFGGFRQPQYF; CDR3nt: TGTGCCAGCAGTTTCGGGGGGTTTCGTCAGCCCCAGTATTTT; d_gene: TRBD2; abundance: -; v_gene: TRBV12-3/TRBV12-4; j_gene: TRBJ2-3; len: 14
CDR3aa: CASIISRSNNEQFF; CDR3nt: TGTGCCAGCATCATTAGCCGCTCCAACAATGAGCAGTTCTTC; d_gene: -; abundance: -; v_gene: TRBV12-3/TRBV12-4; j_gene: TRBJ2-1; len: 14
CDR3aa: CASSQEYGNTDTQYF; CDR3nt: TGTGCCAGCAGCCAAGAATATGGGAACACAGATACGCAGTATTTT; d_gene: -; abundance: -; v_gene: TRBV4-2; j_gene: TRBJ2-3; len: 15
CDR3aa: CASSYRDNRPQHF; CDR3nt: TGTGCCAGCAGTTATAGGGACAACCGGCCCCAGCATTTT; d_gene: -; abundance: -; v_gene: TRBV6-2/TRBV6-3; j_gene: TRBJ1-5; len: 13
CDR3aa: CASSYSLAPTDTQYF; CDR3nt: TGTGCCAGCAGTTACTCGCTAGCGCCCACAGATACGCAGTATTTT; d_gene: -; abundance: many; v_gene: TRBV6-5; j_gene: TRBJ2-3; len: 15
CDR3aa: CARATHYNYGCTF; CDR3nt: -; d_gene: -; abundance: -; v_gene: TRBV11-2; j_gene: TRBJ1-2; len: 13
CDR3aa: CASSPGGSIGSYNEQFF; CDR3nt: TGTGCCAGCAGCCCCGGGGGATCAATTGGCTCCTACAATGAGCAGTTCTTC; d_gene: -; abundance: -; v_gene: TRBV5-4; j_gene: TRBJ2-1; len: 17
CDR3aa: CASSPSHGNNQPQHF; CDR3nt: TGTGCCAGCTCACCCTCTCATGGGAACAATCAGCCCCAGCATTTT; d_gene: -; abundance: -; v_gene: TRBV18; j_gene: TRBJ1-5; len: 15
CDR3aa: CASTGGMNTEAFF; CDR3nt: TGTGCCAGCACGGGGGGAATGAACACTGAAGCTTTCTTT; d_gene: -; abundance: -; v_gene: TRBV5-6; j_gene: TRBJ1-1; len: 13
CDR3aa: CISSLAQPPGFPAFF; CDR3nt: TGTATCAGCAGCTTAGCCCAACCCCCGGGGTTCCCGGCTTTCTTT; d_gene: -; abundance: -; v_gene: TRBV11-2; j_gene: TRBJ1-1; len: 15
CDR3aa: CASRLSSGNSPLHF; CDR3nt: TGTGCCAGCAGACTATCTAGCGGGAATTCACCCCTCCACTTT; d_gene: -; abundance: -; v_gene: TRBV6-5; j_gene: TRBJ1-6; len: 14
CDR3aa: CASSQCWGQMLDYEQYF; CDR3nt: TGTGCCAGCAGCCAATGCTGGGGACAGATGTTAGACTACGAGCAGTACTTC; d_gene: TRBD1; abundance: -; v_gene: TRBV4-2; j_gene: TRBJ2-7; len: 17
CDR3aa: CASSQDWTTGGEQFF; CDR3nt: TGTGCCAGCAGCCAAGATTGGACTACCGGCGGTGAGCAGTTCTTC; d_gene: -; abundance: few; v_gene: TRBV4-2; j_gene: TRBJ2-1; len: 15
CDR3aa: CASSLSGGLYEQFF; CDR3nt: TGTGCCAGCAGCCTGTCAGGGGGCCTCTATGAGCAGTTCTTC; d_gene: TRBD1; abundance: -; v_gene: TRBV11-2; j_gene: TRBJ2-1; len: 14
CDR3aa: CASSMDRGRETQYF; CDR3nt: TGTGCCAGCAGCATGGACAGGGGAAGAGAGACCCAGTACTTT; d_gene: TRBD1; abundance: -; v_gene: TRBV11-1; j_gene: TRBJ2-5; len: 14
CDR3aa: CASSPDRVEGRFSSYEQYF; CDR3nt: TGTGCCAGCAGCCCAGACAGGGTCGAGGGGAGATTCAGCTCCTACGAGCAGTACTTC; d_gene: TRBD1; abundance: -; v_gene: TRBV7-9; j_gene: TRBJ2-7; len: 19
CDR3aa: CASSDRGRLAGVEQFF; CDR3nt: TGTGCCAGCAGTGACAGGGGGCGCCTTGCGGGAGTTGAGCAGTTCTTC; d_gene: -; abundance: many; v_gene: TRBV6-1; j_gene: TRBJ2-1; len: 16
CDR3aa: CASSLVPGQSYDNTF; CDR3nt: TGTGCCAGCAGCTTAGTTCCGGGACAGAGCTATGACAACACCTTC; d_gene: TRBD1; abundance: -; v_gene: TRBV11-2; j_gene: TRBJ1-2; len: 15
CDR3aa: CASSQLAGDNEQFF; CDR3nt: TGCGCCAGCAGCCAACTAGCGGGAGACAATGAGCAGTTCTTC; d_gene: TRBD2; abundance: few; v_gene: TRBV4-3; j_gene: TRBJ2-1; len: 14
CDR3aa: CASAGQGVPFF; CDR3nt: TGCGCCAGCGCCGGACAGGGGGTCCCGTTCTTC; d_gene: TRBD1; abundance: many; v_gene: TRBV10-2; j_gene: TRBJ2-1; len: 11
CDR3aa: CASTQSLDQPQHF; CDR3nt: TGTGCCAGTACCCAATCCCTGGATCAGCCCCAGCATTTT; d_gene: -; abundance: once; v_gene: TRBV19; j_gene: TRBJ1-5; len: 13
CDR3aa: CASSLADSFDEQYF; CDR3nt: TGTGCCAGCAGCTTAGCGGACTCCTTCGACGAGCAGTACTTC; d_gene: -; abundance: few; v_gene: TRBV7-9; j_gene: TRBJ2-7; len: 14
CDR3aa: CAWTPALTRSGANVMTF; CDR3nt: TGTGCCTGGACCCCGGCCCTTACCAGGTCTGGGGCCAACGTCATGACTTTC; d_gene: -; abundance: -; v_gene: TRBV30; j_gene: TRBJ2-6; len: 17
CDR3aa: CASSQRTGGDEKLFF; CDR3nt: TGTGCCAGCAGTCAAAGGACAGGGGGCGACGAAAAACTGTTTTTT; d_gene: TRBD1; abundance: many; v_gene: TRBV12-3/TRBV12-4; j_gene: TRBJ1-4; len: 15
CDR3aa: CASSNSGSSYEQYF; CDR3nt: TGTGCCAGCAGCAATAGCGGGAGTTCCTACGAGCAATACTTC; d_gene: TRBD2; abundance: -; v_gene: TRBV11-2; j_gene: TRBJ2-7; len: 14
CDR3aa: CASRMDRGLTGELFF; CDR3nt: TGTGCCAGCAGAATGGACAGGGGGCTCACCGGGGAGCTGTTTTTT; d_gene: TRBD1; abundance: -; v_gene: TRBV6-5; j_gene: TRBJ2-2; len: 15
CDR3aa: CTSSSTVEETQYF; CDR3nt: TGTACCAGCAGCTCGACAGTAGAAGAGACCCAGTACTTC; d_gene: -; abundance: once; v_gene: TRBV11-3; j_gene: TRBJ2-5; len: 13
CDR3aa: CSVGTGTGTNEQFF; CDR3nt: TGCAGCGTGGGAACCGGGACAGGGACCAATGAGCAGTTCTTC; d_gene: TRBD1; abundance: many; v_gene: TRBV29-1; j_gene: TRBJ2-1; len: 14
CDR3aa: CSVEEADSAETQYF; CDR3nt: TGCAGCGTTGAAGAGGCGGACAGCGCAGAGACCCAGTACTTC; d_gene: -; abundance: -; v_gene: TRBV29-1; j_gene: TRBJ2-5; len: 14
CDR3aa: CASSWDGYTGELFF; CDR3nt: TGTGCCAGCAGTTGGGACGGCTACACCGGGGAGCTGTTTTTT; d_gene: -; abundance: -; v_gene: TRBV12-3/TRBV12-4; j_gene: TRBJ2-2; len: 14
CDR3aa: CASSRDPAGVYEQYF; CDR3nt: TGCGCCAGCAGCCGAGACCCAGCGGGAGTCTACGAGCAGTACTTC; d_gene: TRBD2; abundance: -; v_gene: TRBV4-1; j_gene: TRBJ2-7; len: 15
CDR3aa: CASSLGDRASEQFF; CDR3nt: TGTGCCAGCAGCTTGGGGGACAGGGCCAGTGAGCAGTTCTTC; d_gene: TRBD1; abundance: few; v_gene: TRBV5-1; j_gene: TRBJ2-1; len: 14
CDR3aa: CASSRRLNTEAFF; CDR3nt: TGCGCCAGCAGCAGGAGATTGAACACTGAAGCTTTCTTT; d_gene: -; abundance: -; v_gene: TRBV5-1; j_gene: TRBJ1-1; len: 13
CDR3aa: CDSSQFPPPADNEQFF; CDR3nt: TGCGACAGCAGCCAATTCCCCCCCCCGGCGGACAATGAGCAGTTCTTC; d_gene: -; abundance: -; v_gene: TRBV4-3; j_gene: TRBJ2-1; len: 16
CDR3aa: CASSRVAQETQYF; CDR3nt: TGTGCCAGCAGTCGGGTGGCCCAAGAGACCCAGTACTTC; d_gene: -; abundance: few; v_gene: TRBV28; j_gene: TRBJ2-5; len: 13
CDR3aa: CATLGWSSGDTIYF; CDR3nt: TGTGCCACCCTCGGGTGGAGCTCTGGAGACACCATATATTTT; d_gene: -; abundance: -; v_gene: TRBV28; j_gene: TRBJ1-3; len: 14
CDR3aa: CVSLREVNTGELFF; CDR3nt: TGTGTCAGCTTGAGGGAGGTGAACACCGGGGAGCTGTTTTTT; d_gene: -; abundance: -; v_gene: TRBV11-2; j_gene: TRBJ2-2; len: 14
CDR3aa: CASSLQTLAKNIQYF; CDR3nt: TGTGCCAGCAGCTTGCAGACCCTAGCCAAAAACATTCAGTACTTC; d_gene: -; abundance: few; v_gene: TRBV5-6; j_gene: TRBJ2-4; len: 15
CDR3aa: CVSSQQSWDTQETQYF; CDR3nt: TGCGTCAGCAGCCAACAAAGTTGGGACACCCAAGAGACCCAGTACTTC; d_gene: -; abundance: -; v_gene: TRBV4-1; j_gene: TRBJ2-5; len: 16
CDR3aa: CASSFGGKENYEQYF; CDR3nt: TGTGCCAGCAGCTTCGGTGGGAAGGAGAACTACGAGCAGTACTTC; d_gene: -; abundance: few; v_gene: TRBV5-4; j_gene: TRBJ2-7; len: 15
CDR3aa: CVSSSGHNSPFHF; CDR3nt: TGTGTCAGCAGCTCGGGCCATAATTCACCCTTCCACTTT; d_gene: -; abundance: -; v_gene: TRBV11-2; j_gene: TRBJ1-6; len: 13
CDR3aa: CASIGSRRATQYF; CDR3nt: TGTGCCAGCATAGGCAGCCGTCGGGCGACCCAGTACTTC; d_gene: -; abundance: -; v_gene: TRBV6-6; j_gene: TRBJ2-5; len: 13
CDR3aa: CASSLPAGTNTGELFF; CDR3nt: TGTGCCAGCAGCTTACCAGCGGGAACGAACACCGGGGAGCTGTTTTTT; d_gene: TRBD2; abundance: -; v_gene: TRBV5-5; j_gene: TRBJ2-2; len: 16
CDR3aa: CASGLRGWVIREAQYF; CDR3nt: TGTGCCAGCGGCTTAAGGGGCTGGGTAATTAGGGAGGCCCAGTACTTC; d_gene: -; abundance: -; v_gene: TRBV13; j_gene: TRBJ2-5; len: 16
CDR3aa: CAGQKRATGELFF; CDR3nt: TGTGCCGGACAAAAGCGCGCCACCGGGGAGCTGTTTTTT; d_gene: -; abundance: -; v_gene: TRBV28; j_gene: TRBJ2-2; len: 13
CDR3aa: CASSPERLAGGEQYF; CDR3nt: TGTGCCAGCAGCCCAGAGAGGCTAGCGGGAGGCGAGCAGTACTTC; d_gene: TRBD2; abundance: many; v_gene: TRBV11-2; j_gene: TRBJ2-7; len: 15
CDR3aa: CAMNAHRQALGDEQFF; CDR3nt: TGTGCAATGAACGCCCATAGGCAGGCCCTAGGGGATGAGCAGTTCTTC; d_gene: -; abundance: -; v_gene: TRBV30; j_gene: TRBJ2-1; len: 16
CDR3aa: CSALTSGGSSYGQYF; CDR3nt: TGCAGTGCTCTAACTAGCGGAGGAAGCTCCTACGGGCAGTACTTC; d_gene: TRBD2; abundance: -; v_gene: TRBV20-1; j_gene: TRBJ2-7; len: 15
CDR3aa: CASSFSGTGVQPQHF; CDR3nt: TGTGCCAGCAGTTTCTCCGGGACAGGGGTTCAGCCCCAGCATTTT; d_gene: TRBD1; abundance: -; v_gene: TRBV2; j_gene: TRBJ1-5; len: 15